The rows below give T cell receptor beta chains drawn from one sample of a study of CD8 T cells in ankylosing spondylitis. In TCRdb, the 5' RACE reads were re-called with MiXCR into one record per CDR3 protein. This sample has approximately 190,000 distinct CDR3 sequences; 13% occur once, and the top ten carry 8% to 13%. Specimen: blood, either unsorted or a sorted T cell fraction (not recorded which). These receptor sequences come from a female donor with ankylosing spondylitis or in good health (not recorded which). Each CDR3 is given with its conserved first and last residue. D genes are given only for firm matches. Not every row has a clone size; where given, it reads once, few, many or a size class.

TRBJ2-7 | TRBV20-1 | many | TRBD2 | TGCAGTGCTAGATCTAGCGGGGACTCCTACGAGCAGTACTTC | CSARSSGDSYEQYF
TRBJ2-7 | TRBV2 | many | TRBD2 | TGTGCCAGCAGTGATACTAGCGGCTCCTACGAGCAGTACTTC | CASSDTSGSYEQYF
TRBJ2-7 | TRBV28 | many | NA | TGTGCCAGCGGCCTCGGGTATTACGAGCAGTACTTC | CASGLGYYEQYF
TRBJ2-7 | TRBV9 | many | TRBD2 | TGTGCCAGCAGCGCACTAGCGGGCTCCAACTACGAGCAGTACTTC | CASSALAGSNYEQYF
TRBJ1-5 | TRBV12-3/TRBV12-4 | many | NA | TGTGCCAGCAGTTTAGCGGCAGGGAGTCAGCCCCAGCATTTT | CASSLAAGSQPQHF
TRBJ2-7 | TRBV7-9 | NA | NA | TGTGCCAGCAGCTTAGGGGAGTCCCCCTACGAGCAGTACTTC | CASSLGESPYEQYF
TRBJ1-5 | TRBV12-3/TRBV12-4 | many | NA | TGTGCCAGCAGTTTTTATCCCGCCTTCAATCGAACGGGACGGATGTACTTTAGCAATCAGCCCCAGCATTTT | CASSFYPAFNRTGRMYFSNQPQHF
TRBJ1-4 | TRBV27 | once | NA | TGTGCCAGCAGTTTTAGGTCAAAAACACCTAATGAAAAACTGTTTTTT | CASSFRSKTPNEKLFF
TRBJ1-5 | TRBV29-1 | many | TRBD1 | TGCAGCGTTACAGGGGGGTTAGGCAATCAGCCCCAGCATTTT | CSVTGGLGNQPQHF
TRBJ2-1 | TRBV20-1 | many | NA | TGCAGTGCTAGGCGGAGCAATGAGCAGTTCTTC | CSARRSNEQFF
TRBJ2-7 | TRBV19 | NA | NA | TGTGCCAGTAGTCCCTCCCCGGACGGGTTAGTGGAGCAGTACTTC | CASSPSPDGLVEQYF
TRBJ1-1 | TRBV11-2 | many | NA | TGTGCCAGCAGCTTAGGGGCGGTGAACACTGAAGCTTTCTTT | CASSLGAVNTEAFF
TRBJ1-3 | TRBV9 | many | NA | TGTGCCAGCAGGGGGGGGGGACCTGGAAACACCATATATTTT | CASRGGGPGNTIYF
TRBJ2-3 | TRBV5-5 | many | TRBD2 | TGTGCCAGCAGCTTTCGTCCCAGGCTAGCGGTCACAGATACGCAGTATTTT | CASSFRPRLAVTDTQYF
TRBJ2-1 | TRBV5-1 | NA | TRBD2 | TGCGCCAGCAGCCTGCCGGGACTAGCGGGGTTAAATGAGCAGTTCTTC | CASSLPGLAGLNEQFF
TRBJ2-7 | TRBV20-1 | NA | NA | TGCAGTGCTAGAGAATCGGGAGACTCCTACGAGCAGTACTTC | CSARESGDSYEQYF
TRBJ2-1 | TRBV18 | NA | NA | TGTGCCAGCTCACCGTTAACCGGGGATGGGGACAATGAGCAGTTCTTC | CASSPLTGDGDNEQFF
TRBJ2-3 | TRBV7-2 | NA | TRBD1 | TGTGCCAGCAGCTCAGGACAGGCCACAGATACGCAGTATTTT | CASSSGQATDTQYF
TRBJ2-7 | TRBV5-1 | many | NA | TGCGCCAGCAGCCTATACTACGAGCAGTACTTC | CASSLYYEQYF
TRBJ2-3 | TRBV3-1 | many | NA | TGTGCCAGCAGCACACTCACAGATACGCAGTATTTT | CASSTLTDTQYF
TRBJ1-6 | TRBV6-1 | many | NA | TGTGCCAGCACCGAATCGACAGGCCCGTTGAATAATTCACCCCTCCACTTT | CASTESTGPLNNSPLHF
TRBJ1-1 | TRBV5-1 | NA | NA | TGCGCCAGCAGCTTGGCCGGGGAGCTCGATGAAGCTTTCTTT | CASSLAGELDEAFF
TRBJ2-2 | TRBV5-1 | many | NA | TGCGCCAGCAGCTTGAGCTCTACCAGAAACACCGGGGAGCTGTTTTTT | CASSLSSTRNTGELFF
TRBJ1-5 | TRBV6-1 | many | TRBD1 | TGTGCCAGCAGGGGGGCTTTAGACAGGGGCTGGAGTCAGCCCCAGCATTTT | CASRGALDRGWSQPQHF
TRBJ2-1 | TRBV14 | NA | TRBD2 | TGTGCCAGCAGCCGCCTTCGCGGGGGGTGGGATTCCTACAATGAGCAGTTCTTC | CASSRLRGGWDSYNEQFF
TRBJ2-5 | TRBV20-1 | medium-sized | NA | TGCAGTGCTAGAGATGACTTTGGAGCAAATCAAGAGACCCAGTACTTC | CSARDDFGANQETQYF
TRBJ2-7 | TRBV6-1 | NA | TRBD2 | TGTGCCAGCACCCCGGGACTAGCGGGAAATTACGAGCAGTACTTC | CASTPGLAGNYEQYF
TRBJ2-3 | TRBV12-3/TRBV12-4 | few | NA | TGTGCCAGCAGTCTACGAACCACAGATACGCAGTATTTT | CASSLRTTDTQYF